This is a list of T cell receptor beta chains from one sample in a study of blood T cell repertoires in COVID-19. Assay: immunoSEQ multiplex PCR; the TCRdb copy retains only in-frame clones and omits some. The sample has about 87,000 clones, about 87% seen once; the top ten hold around 7.4%. Input material: peripheral blood. All receptors derive from a human donor with acute or convalescent COVID-19. The donor label of this sample is uncertain. Both conserved end residues are part of each CDR3. A D gene is named only where the DNA matches it firmly. Where a row states a size, it is once, few, many or the class of an expanded clone; other rows omit it.

TRBJ1-5 15 TRBV4-3 - - TGCGCCAGCAGCCTGGACACGTTTAGCAATCAGCCCCAGCATTTT CASSLDTFSNQPQHF
TRBJ1-1 14 TRBV7-2 - - TGTGCCAGCAGCTTAGCCTTGAGGAACACTGAAGCTTTCTTT CASSLALRNTEAFF
TRBJ2-1 15 TRBV18 - TRBD2 TGTGCCAGCTCACCCATAGCGGGGGGGCAGAATGAGCAGTTCTTC CASSPIAGGQNEQFF
TRBJ2-6 13 TRBV5-1 once - TGCGCCAGCGGCCCCTCTGGGGCCAACGTCCTGACTTTC CASGPSGANVLTF
TRBJ2-1 16 TRBV5-4 few TRBD1 TGTGCCAGCAAACCGCCGTGGGGACAGGGGGAGAGAGAGCAGTTCTTC CASKPPWGQGEREQFF
TRBJ2-3 14 TRBV19 - - TGTGCCAGTAGTATTTTCCAACGGGCAGATACGCAGTATTTT CASSIFQRADTQYF
TRBJ2-1 15 TRBV28 - TRBD2 TGTGCCAGCAGTCGCGCGGGGACTAGCGGGGCGAGGGGGTTCTTC CASSRAGTSGARGFF
TRBJ1-6 13 TRBV12-3/TRBV12-4 - - TGTGCCAGCAGTTTCCCATTTAATTCACCCCTCCACTTT CASSFPFNSPLHF
TRBJ1-1 15 TRBV25-1 - - TGTGCCAGCAGTGAATCGGGGGGTTTGGACACTGAAGCTTTCTTT CASSESGGLDTEAFF
TRBJ1-5 14 TRBV6-5 - TRBD1 TGTGCCAGCAGGGACAGGGAGAACAATCAGCCCCAGCATTTT CASRDRENNQPQHF
TRBJ2-7 14 TRBV2 - TRBD1 TGTGCCAGCAGCGCCGGACAGGAGACTTACGAGCAGTACTTC CASSAGQETYEQYF
TRBJ2-1 16 TRBV7-3 - - TGTGCCAGCAGCCCCAGACTAGATTCAAGCTTCGATGAGCAGTTCTTC CASSPRLDSSFDEQFF
TRBJ2-6 15 TRBV11-3 - TRBD2 TGTGCCAGCACCCCGGGGGGGTCTGGGGCCAACGTCCTGACTTTC CASTPGGSGANVLTF
TRBJ2-7 15 TRBV19 - TRBD2 TGTGCCAGTAGTATGGAGGGACTAGCTTCATACGAGCAGTACTTC CASSMEGLASYEQYF
TRBJ2-5 17 TRBV4-1 few - TGCGCCAGCAGCCAAGAGTTTTCGGGGGACCCCCAAGAGACCCAGTACTTC CASSQEFSGDPQETQYF
TRBJ2-5 16 TRBV7-3 once TRBD1 TGTGCCAGCAGCTTACGGGGACAGGGGGCAAGGGAGACCCAGTACTTC CASSLRGQGARETQYF
TRBJ1-6 15 TRBV9 - - TGTGCCAGCAGCGTAGATCCAGGCCCTAATTCACCCCTCCACTTT CASSVDPGPNSPLHF
TRBJ1-2 17 TRBV7-9 few - TGTGCCAGCAGCTTAGGGGCTAGACAGGCACTCCACTATGGCTACACCTTC CASSLGARQALHYGYTF
TRBJ2-7 14 TRBV7-9 - TRBD1 TGTGCCAGCAGCCCAAGACAGGGGGCCTACGAGCAGTACTTC CASSPRQGAYEQYF
TRBJ1-6 15 TRBV5-1 - - TGCGCCAGCAGCTTGGGAGGCAGGGCTAATTCACCCCTCCACTTT CASSLGGRANSPLHF
TRBJ2-3 15 TRBV30 once - TGTGCCTGGAGTACGACTAGTTTGGGCACAGATACGCAGTATTTT CAWSTTSLGTDTQYF
TRBJ1-2 13 TRBV7-6 - - TGTGCCAGCAGCCCAGGTGTTCAGGGAGGCTACACCTTC CASSPGVQGGYTF
TRBJ2-1 15 TRBV28 - TRBD2 TGTGCCAGTCATAGCGGGTTACGCTCCTACAATGAGCAGTTCTTC CASHSGLRSYNEQFF
TRBJ1-2 17 TRBV19 - - TGTGCCAGTAGTATCTGGCGAGCGGGGGGCGCTGAGTATGGCTACACCTTC CASSIWRAGGAEYGYTF
TRBJ1-1 14 TRBV6-5 - - TGTGCCAGCAGTTATGGGACACCCTACACTGAAGCTTTCTTT CASSYGTPYTEAFF
TRBJ2-1 15 TRBV10-2 - - TGCGCCAGCAGTGAGTCGTATAGAGGGTCAAGTGGGCAGTTCTTC CASSESYRGSSGQFF
TRBJ1-5 20 TRBV6-2/TRBV6-3 once - TGTGCCAGCAGTTATGATCCAGGTCTGGGTATAGACCCCAGCAATCAGCCCCAGCATTTT CASSYDPGLGIDPSNQPQHF
TRBJ2-5 10 TRBV3-1/TRBV3-2 few - TGTGCCAGCTCCCATGGAGACCAGTACTTC CASSHGDQYF
TRBJ2-7 16 TRBV28 - - TGTGCCACCAGTTCGAGGGGTGGACAGCACTACTACGAGCAGTACTTC CATSSRGGQHYYEQYF
TRBJ2-5 16 TRBV6-6 - - TGTGCCAGCGAAGGGGCTAGGGGAACCCTATCAGGGGCCCAGTACTTC CASEGARGTLSGAQYF
TRBJ1-4 14 TRBV7-2 - - TGTGCCAGCAGCTTATTGGTCAGGGCTGAAAAACTGTTTTTT CASSLLVRAEKLFF
TRBJ1-1 14 TRBV19 - - TGTGCCAGTAGTATAAACAGGAAGAACACTGAAGCTTTCTTT CASSINRKNTEAFF
TRBJ2-1 16 TRBV15 - - TGTGCCACCAGCAGAGGACAGGTGAGCTCCTACAATGAGCAGTTCTTC CATSRGQVSSYNEQFF
TRBJ2-2 14 TRBV6-5 - - TGTGCCAGCAGTTACAAGGCAGGGGCCGGGGAGCTGTTTTTT CASSYKAGAGELFF
TRBJ2-6 17 TRBV28 - - TGTGCCAGCAGTTTATACCCCTCTAACTCTGGGGCCAACGTCCTGACTTTC CASSLYPSNSGANVLTF
TRBJ2-5 12 TRBV9 - - TGTGCCAGCAGCCCTACCCGGGGGACCCAGTACTTC CASSPTRGTQYF
TRBJ1-1 14 TRBV9 once - TGTGCCAGCAGCCCAATGAGGAGGGACACTGAAGCTTTCTTT CASSPMRRDTEAFF
TRBJ1-5 15 TRBV4-1 - - TGCGCCAGCAGCCAAGATGGGCAGGGGATGCAGCCCCAGCATTTT CASSQDGQGMQPQHF
TRBJ2-2 15 TRBV5-1 few TRBD1 TGCGCCAGCAGCTGGGCTGGACAGGACACCGGGGAGCTGTTTTTT CASSWAGQDTGELFF
TRBJ1-2 14 TRBV3-1/TRBV3-2 - - TGTGCCAGCAGCCAAGTGAGCGGGGGAGGAGGCTACACCTTC CASSQVSGGGGYTF
TRBJ2-1 14 TRBV9 once TRBD1 TGTGCCAGCAGCGTAGTCCCAGGGGGCGGAGAGCAGTTCTTC CASSVVPGGGEQFF
TRBJ1-2 14 TRBV6-1 - TRBD1 TGTGCCAGCAGTGATCGACAGGGTGGATATGGCTACACCTTC CASSDRQGGYGYTF